A selection of T cell receptor beta chains follows, all from one sample in a study of cytomegalovirus exposure and HLA in healthy donors. Assay: immunoSEQ multiplex PCR; the TCRdb copy retains only in-frame clones and omits some. The data hold over 100,000 clones, with 60% to 80% observed a single time. Material: PBMCs. Receptors originate from a man in his fifties or sixties in good health and CMV-seropositive. Both conserved end residues are trimmed from each CDR3. Expanded clones are given a class, and other clones once, few, many or no size at all.

V	size	CDR3
TRBV6-5	NA	ASSGAGNYEQY
TRBV28	NA	ASRPGVWGYT
TRBV6-5	NA	ASNTGGAYNSPLH
TRBV6-5	NA	ASTRTADNSPLH
TRBV7-9	NA	ASRAGGQEGYT
TRBV2	NA	ASSEQGGMNTEAF
TRBV5-4	few	ASSLGQVINSPLH
TRBV7-3	once	ASSLTGGFGTGELF
TRBV6-1	NA	ASSPTGGNQPQH
TRBV29-1	NA	SVVAGAYEQY
TRBV18	NA	ASSQGQGHGYT
TRBV5-4	NA	ASSLDTRRDTEAF
TRBV7-9	NA	ASSRTGGSSPLH
TRBV30	NA	VWSMTGYEQY
TRBV6-1	NA	ATLNRGRSYNEQF
TRBV2	NA	ASRPDSGNTIY
TRBV28	NA	ASSLPTYEQY
TRBV6-1	NA	ASNRLRYGYT
TRBV5-4	once	ASSLGQYNEQF
TRBV7-6	NA	ASSLASVNTEAF
TRBV7-2	NA	ASRPTTGGGEQY
TRBV5-1	once	ASSLTGAVNEQY
TRBV2	NA	ASSEARLEKLF
TRBV5-8	NA	ASSFGGIRGEAF